This note documents a single TCR beta chain sequence. Its antigen is not identified. These data belong to a study of cytomegalovirus exposure and HLA in healthy donors. Study results and caveats: In terms of immune exposure information, only CMV serostatus was available. In an earlier analysis, most TCR beta V segments were productive about 87% or about 30% of the time. In vitro experiments confirmed that three CMV-associated chains were specific for CMV antigens. Diagnosis of cytomegalovirus status made by the classifier reportedly showed high specificity and sensitivity.

The PCR employed 60 Vbeta primers together with 13 Jbeta primers. Using immunoSEQ multiplex PCR, the repertoire was profiled, and TCRdb retains in-frame clones only, with some absent. This sample has fewer than 130,000 clones, with 65% to 75% found just once. This CDR3 has 16 amino acids. V lost 8 bases to trimming and J lost 0 bases, with 18 bases between them. The V gene's germline CDR1 is SGHTA and CDR2 FQGNSA. This TCR derives from a man in his forties or fifties in good health and CMV-seropositive. The chain joins TRBV7-2 to TRBJ2-3, with D possibly being TRBD2 (5 bases). Sequenced material: PBMCs. This CDR3 is CASPAGLALSTDTQYF. The DNA for the CDR3 is TGTGCCAGCCCCGCCGGGCTAGCTCTTAGCACAGATACGCAGTATTTT.